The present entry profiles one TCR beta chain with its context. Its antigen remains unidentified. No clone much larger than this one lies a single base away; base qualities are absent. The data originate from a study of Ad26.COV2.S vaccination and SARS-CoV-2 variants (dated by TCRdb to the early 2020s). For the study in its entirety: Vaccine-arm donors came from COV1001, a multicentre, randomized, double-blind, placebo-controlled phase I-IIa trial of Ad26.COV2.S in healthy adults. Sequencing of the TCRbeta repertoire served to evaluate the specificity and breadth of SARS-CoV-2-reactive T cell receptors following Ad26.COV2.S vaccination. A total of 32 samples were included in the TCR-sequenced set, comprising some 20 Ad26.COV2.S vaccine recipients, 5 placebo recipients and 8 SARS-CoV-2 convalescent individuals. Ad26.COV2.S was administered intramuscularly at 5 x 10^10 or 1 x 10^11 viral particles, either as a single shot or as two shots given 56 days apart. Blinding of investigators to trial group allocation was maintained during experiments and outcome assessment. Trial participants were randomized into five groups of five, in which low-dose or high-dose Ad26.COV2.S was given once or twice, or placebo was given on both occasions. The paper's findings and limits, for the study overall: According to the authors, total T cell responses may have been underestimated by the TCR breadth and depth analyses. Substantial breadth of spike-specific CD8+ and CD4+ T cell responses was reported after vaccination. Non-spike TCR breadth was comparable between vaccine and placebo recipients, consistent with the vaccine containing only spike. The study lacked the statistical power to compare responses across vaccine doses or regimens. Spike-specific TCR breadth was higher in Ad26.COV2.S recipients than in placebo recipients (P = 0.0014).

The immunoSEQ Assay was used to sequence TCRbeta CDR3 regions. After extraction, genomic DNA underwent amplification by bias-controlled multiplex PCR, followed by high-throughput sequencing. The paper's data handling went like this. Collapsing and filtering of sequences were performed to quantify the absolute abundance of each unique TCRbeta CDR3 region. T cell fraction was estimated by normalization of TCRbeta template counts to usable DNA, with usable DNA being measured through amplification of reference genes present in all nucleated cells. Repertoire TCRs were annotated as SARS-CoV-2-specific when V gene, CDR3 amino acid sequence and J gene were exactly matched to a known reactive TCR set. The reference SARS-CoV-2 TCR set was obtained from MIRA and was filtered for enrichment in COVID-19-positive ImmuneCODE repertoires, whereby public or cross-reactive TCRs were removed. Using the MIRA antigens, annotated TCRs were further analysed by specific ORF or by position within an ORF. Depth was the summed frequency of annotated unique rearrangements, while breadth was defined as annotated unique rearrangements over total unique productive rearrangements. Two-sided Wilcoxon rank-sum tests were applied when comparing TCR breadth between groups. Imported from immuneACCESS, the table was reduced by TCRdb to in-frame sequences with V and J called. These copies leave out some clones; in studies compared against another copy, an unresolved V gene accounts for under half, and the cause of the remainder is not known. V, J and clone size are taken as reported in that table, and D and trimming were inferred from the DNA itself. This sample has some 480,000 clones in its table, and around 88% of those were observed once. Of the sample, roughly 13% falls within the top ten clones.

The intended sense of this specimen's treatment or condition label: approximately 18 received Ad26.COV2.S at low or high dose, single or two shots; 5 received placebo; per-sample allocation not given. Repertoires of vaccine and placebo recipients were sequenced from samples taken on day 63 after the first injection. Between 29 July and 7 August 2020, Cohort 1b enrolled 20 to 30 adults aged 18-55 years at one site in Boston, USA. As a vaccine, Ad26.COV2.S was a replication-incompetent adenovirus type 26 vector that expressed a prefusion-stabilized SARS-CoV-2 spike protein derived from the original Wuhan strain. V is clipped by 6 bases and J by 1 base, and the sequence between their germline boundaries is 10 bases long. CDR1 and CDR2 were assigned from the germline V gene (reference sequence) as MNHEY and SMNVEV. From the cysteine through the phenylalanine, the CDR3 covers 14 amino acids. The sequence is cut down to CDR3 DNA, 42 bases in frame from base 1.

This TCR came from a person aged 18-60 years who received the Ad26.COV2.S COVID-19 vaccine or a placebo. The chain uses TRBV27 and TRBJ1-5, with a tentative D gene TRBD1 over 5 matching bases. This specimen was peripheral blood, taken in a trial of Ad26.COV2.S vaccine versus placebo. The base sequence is TGTGCCAGCAGGGGGGAGCTAAGCAATCAGCCCCAGCATTTT. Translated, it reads CASRGELSNQPQHF.